The 8 T cell receptor beta chains listed next were all sequenced from one sample in a study of post-analysis software for immune sequencing data. Study conclusions and caveats: Five TRBV segments, including TRBV5-6, TRBV5-1 and TRBV20-1, were more frequent in patients than controls.

The TCR beta cDNA libraries carried unique molecular identifiers. TCRdb re-derived calls from the PCR reads in MiXCR, one entry per CDR3 protein. The data show about 430,000 distinct CDR3 sequences, approximately 38% seen once. Their recognized antigens are unknown. Sequencing was done on a sample of blood. Every receptor here comes from a girl aged 2 to 10 with multiple sclerosis.

V and J are TRBV12-3 or TRBV12-4 and TRBJ2-7; 9 bases agree with TRBD1. CDR3 length: 14 amino acids. Trimming cost V 6 bases and J 2 bases; bases outside gene matches: 5. CDR3 in amino acids: CASSRTGGPYEQYF. The CDR3 DNA sequence: TGTGCCAGCAGCCGTACAGGGGGCCCCTACGAGCAGTACTTC.

This chain joins TRBV6-1 and TRBJ2-1; the D gene is possibly TRBD2 (6 bases). The CDR3 length is 15 residues. The germline V gene has CDR1 MNHNS and CDR2 SASEGT. V lost 4 bases and J 9 bases, leaving 19 bases between the germline ends. The CDR3 protein is CASSAKRLDTGEQFF. The CDR3 DNA is TGTGCCAGCAGTGCCAAGCGACTAGATACTGGTGAGCAGTTCTTC.

The chain is built from TRBV27 and TRBJ2-5; 7 nucleotides line up with TRBD2. The CDR3 is 16 amino acids. V dropped 5 bases and J dropped 2; count of bases not matched to a gene: 11. Per the germline V gene, CDR1 is MNHEY and CDR2 is SMNVEV (reference sequence). DNA of the CDR3: TGTGCCAGCAGTCCCACCATCGGCGGGGGACAAGAGACCCAGTACTTC. Its protein product is CASSPTIGGGQETQYF.

The sample holds a few counts of this clonotype. In DNA, the CDR3 is TGTGCCAGCAGCCCTGAACCTGCGGTAAGCTCCTACAATGAGCAGTTCTTC. Amino acids: CASSPEPAVSSYNEQFF. The chain combines TRBV7-6 with TRBJ2-1; D unclear. Germline-derived CDR1 and CDR2 are SGHVS and FNYEAQ. The CDR3 runs 17 residues. V gave up 5 bases and J gave up 0 bases, with 17 bases separating them.

A few counts support this clonotype. This chain connects TRBV3-1 to TRBJ1-4, with 7 bases that match TRBD1. V dropped 3 bases and J dropped 8; count of bases not matched to a gene: 0. CDR1 LGHDT and CDR2 YNNKEL come from the germline V gene (reference sequence). The CDR3 is made up of 12 amino acids. The CDR3 is CASSQTGEKLFF. The CDR3, as DNA: TGTGCCAGCAGCCAGACAGGGGAAAAACTGTTTTTT.

This clonotype was found a few times. V is TRBV29-1 and J is TRBJ2-6; 8 bases fit TRBD1. The CDR3 is 16 residues long. J lost 2 bases, V lost 7 bases, and 10 bases had no gene match. CDR1 SQVTM and CDR2 ANQGSEA come from the germline V gene. Here the CDR3 reads CSEFRGPLAGANVLTF. For the CDR3, the DNA is TGCAGCGAATTCAGGGGGCCCCTTGCTGGGGCCAACGTCCTGACTTTC.

Details on this clonotype: A much more abundant neighbour one base away suggests this may be a read error. The gene calls are TRBV29-1 and TRBJ2-1; TRBD2 is a possible D gene (5 bases). The last part of the DNA fits TRBJ2-7 better; the J call may be wrong. The CDR3 covers 13 residues. Germline V gene lookup returns CDR1 SQVTM and CDR2 ANQGSEA. Written as DNA, the CDR3 is TGCAGCGTTCTCCGGGGTCTCTACAATGAGCAGTACTTC. Its protein is CSVLRGLYNEQYF.

The chain uses TRBV21-1 and TRBJ1-6. TRBV21-1 is labeled a pseudogene. The CDR3 runs 14 residues. The CDR3 protein is CASGWRLHNSPLHF. The CDR3 DNA is TGTGCCAGCGGGTGGAGACTCCATAATTCACCCCTCCACTTT.